This TCR beta chain came from a study of a mutant IDH1 vaccine in newly diagnosed glioma. Across the whole study: Patients underwent eight vaccinations, which took place in weeks 1, 3, 5, 7, 11, 15, 19 and 23.

Time point noted: week 5, during vaccination. What each vaccine dose contained was 300 ug of mutant IDH1 20-mer peptide, accompanied by topical imiquimod. Whole-study results and caveats: Seemingly, pseudoprogression had no relation to changes in the top peripheral T cell clonotypes.

A note on this clone: The antigen is not known.

Profiling relied on immunoSEQ multiplex PCR, and the TCRdb table lists in-frame clones only, not all of them. This sample has 25,000 to 30,000 clones, with approximately 79% found just once. This clonotype originated in a man between 35 and 55 years old with glioma. Some clones in this sample may be carry-over from other donors' samples. Sequences were derived from PBMCs, sampled from a glioma patient whose treatment included an IDH1 peptide vaccine.

CDR3 protein: CASLTGLAGSYEQYF. The CDR3, as DNA: TGTGCCAGCCTCACCGGACTAGCGGGGTCTTACGAGCAGTACTTC. The genes are TRBV2 and TRBJ2-7; 12 bases map to TRBD2. This CDR3 has 15 amino acids. V lost 8 bases and J lost 4; bases outside the gene matches: 9. Germline-derived CDR1 and CDR2 are SNHLY and FYNNEI.